A selection of T cell receptor beta chains follows, all from one sample in a study of tumor-infiltrating lymphocytes in primary liver carcinoma. TCRdb re-called the multiplex PCR reads through MiXCR, storing one row per CDR3 protein. The profile covers over 95,000 distinct CDR3 sequences, with roughly 69% appearing a single time and 7.5% to 10% taken by the ten largest. Sequenced: liver tumor tissue from sampling region 5. These receptor sequences come from a woman aged 60 to 75 with primary liver carcinoma and hepatitis B virus infection. The CDR3 runs from the conserved cysteine through the conserved F or W. Each record gives: clone size, J gene, D gene, V gene, CDR3 protein, CDR3 DNA. The D gene is left open where the match is weak. Expanded clones get a size class; other rows say once, few or many, or leave the size out.

clone size: many; J gene: TRBJ2-1; D gene: TRBD2; V gene: TRBV12-3/TRBV12-4; CDR3 protein: CASILGGIYNEQFF; CDR3 DNA: TGTGCCAGCATCTTGGGGGGGATCTACAATGAGCAGTTCTTC
clone size: NA; J gene: TRBJ2-7; D gene: NA; V gene: TRBV11-3; CDR3 protein: CASSLSRQEHEQYF; CDR3 DNA: TGTGCCAGCAGCTTAAGCAGGCAAGAGCACGAGCAGTACTTC
clone size: many; J gene: TRBJ1-6; D gene: NA; V gene: TRBV12-3/TRBV12-4; CDR3 protein: CASSLGGRYSPLHF; CDR3 DNA: TGTGCCAGCAGTTTGGGGGGACGGTATTCACCCCTCCACTTT
clone size: many; J gene: TRBJ2-2; D gene: TRBD2; V gene: TRBV5-1; CDR3 protein: CASSLGTGLAIRGELFF; CDR3 DNA: TGCGCCAGCAGCTTGGGGACGGGACTAGCGATCCGGGGGGAGCTGTTTTTT
clone size: NA; J gene: TRBJ2-3; D gene: TRBD2; V gene: TRBV11-2; CDR3 protein: CASSLVGPATSTDTRYF; CDR3 DNA: TGTGCCAGCAGCTTAGTGGGACCAGCGACTAGCACAGATACGCGATATTTT
clone size: NA; J gene: TRBJ1-1; D gene: NA; V gene: TRBV11-3; CDR3 protein: CASSFRIVNTEAFF; CDR3 DNA: TGTGCCAGCAGCTTTAGGATAGTGAACACTGAAGCTTTCTTT
clone size: few; J gene: TRBJ2-1; D gene: TRBD1; V gene: TRBV5-1; CDR3 protein: CASSLGTGVFNEQFF; CDR3 DNA: TGCGCCAGCAGCTTGGGGACAGGGGTTTTCAATGAGCAGTTCTTC
clone size: NA; J gene: TRBJ1-1; D gene: NA; V gene: TRBV4-2; CDR3 protein: CASSPSEGRGGTEALF; CDR3 DNA: TGTGCCAGCAGCCCATCGGAAGGTCGGGGGGGCACTGAAGCTCTCTTT
clone size: many; J gene: TRBJ2-1; D gene: NA; V gene: TRBV6-1; CDR3 protein: CASGREAGDYNEQFF; CDR3 DNA: TGTGCCAGCGGACGAGAGGCGGGTGACTACAATGAGCAGTTCTTC
clone size: many; J gene: TRBJ1-3; D gene: NA; V gene: TRBV29-1; CDR3 protein: CSAPGQTTIYF; CDR3 DNA: TGCAGCGCCCCGGGGCAGACCACCATATATTTT
clone size: NA; J gene: TRBJ1-2; D gene: NA; V gene: TRBV29-1; CDR3 protein: CSGAPGHYGYTF; CDR3 DNA: TGCAGCGGCGCCCCGGGGCATTATGGCTACACCTTC